This passage covers 28 T cell receptor beta chains from one sample sequenced in a study of shared clonotypes between healthy human individuals (dated by TCRdb to the early 2020s). Library preparation employed the immunoSEQ multiplex PCR assay. Here the immuneACCESS table is served through TCRdb, limited to in-frame sequences with V and J called. Missing clones are a known gap in these copies; in checked studies unresolved V genes cover under half, and the rest lacks a known reason. The sample table records 2 million to 2.5 million clones; about 90% of these occur just once. Around 0.35% of the sample rests with the top ten. Specimen: naive CD4+ T cells from PBMCs. The sample's cell subset or site label, in plain terms: CD45RA+ positively selected. These receptors all stem from a man younger than 30 in good health. Some clones in this sample may be carry-over from other donors' samples.

V usage is TRBV7-3 and J usage is TRBJ2-3, with D possibly being TRBD2 (6 bases). CDR1 is SGHTA, CDR2 FQGTGA, per germline. Between the trimmed V and J ends, which lost 5 bases and 3 bases, there was a span of 15 bases. The CDR3 runs 15 residues. As DNA, the CDR3 is TGTGCCAGCAGCCTGAGGCTAGCGACAACAGATACGCAGTATTTT. Translating it yields CASSLRLATTDTQYF. The complete variable domain, with remaining parts taken from reference TRBV7-3 and TRBJ2-3, reads GAGVSQTPSNKVTEKGKYVELRCDPISGHTALYWYRQSLGQGPEFLIYFQGTGAADDSGLPNDRFFAVRPEGSVSTLKIQRTERGDSAVYLCASSLRLATTDTQYFGPGTRLTVL.

This clone was picked up one time. The rearrangement joins TRBV30 to TRBJ2-1; unclear D gene. The CDR3 is 12 amino acids. Per the germline V gene, CDR1 is GTSNPN and CDR2 is SVGIG (reference sequence). Deletions cut 2 bases from V and 4 bases from J, with 6 bases between. CDR3 sequence: CAWSKGYNEQFF. Written as DNA, the CDR3 is TGTGCCTGGAGTAAAGGTTACAATGAGCAGTTCTTC.

This clone was seen more than once but under ten times. V gene TRBV19 combines with J gene TRBJ1-2; 8 bases are shared with TRBD1. The germline gives CDR1 LNHDA, CDR2 SQIVND (reference sequence). With V trimmed by 2 bases and J by 6 bases, 8 bases remained unmatched. This CDR3 is 15 amino acids long. The CDR3, as DNA: TGTGCCAGTAGTATACTGGACAGGGTTGGAAATGGCTACACCTTC. As protein: CASSILDRVGNGYTF. Based on the CDR3 plus reference TRBV19 and TRBJ1-2, the full variable domain is DGGITQSPKYLFRKEGQNVTLSCEQNLNHDAMYWYRQDPGQGLRLIYYSQIVNDFQKGDIAEGYSVSREKKESFPLTVTSAQKNPTAFYLCASSILDRVGNGYTFGSGTRLTVV.

The chain combines TRBV11-2 with TRBJ2-3, with TRBD2 as a possible D gene (6 bases). This CDR3 has 15 amino acids. Trimming pared 5 bases from V and 5 bases from J, leaving 17 bases between. Germline V lookup: CDR1 SGHAT, CDR2 FQNNGV. DNA of the CDR3: TGTGCCAGCAGCCCACAGGTCGGAGCGGGAGATACGCAGTATTTT. Residues: CASSPQVGAGDTQYF.

This rearrangement joins TRBV6-1 to TRBJ1-2; 10 nucleotides line up with TRBD1. Germline V lookup: CDR1 MNHNS, CDR2 SASEGT. This CDR3 comprises 14 residues. The junction had 3 bases not matched to a gene; V was cut back by 6 bases and J by 2 bases. The CDR3 sequence: CASRDRGANYGYTF. The CDR3 nucleotides read TGTGCCAGCAGGGACAGGGGGGCCAACTATGGCTACACCTTC.

The J gene is TRBJ2-1, the V gene TRBV29-1, with D tentatively TRBD2 (5 bases). Per the germline V gene, CDR1 is SQVTM and CDR2 is ANQGSEA. The ends were cut back, 0 bases at V and 2 bases at J, with 14 bases in the middle. The CDR3 is made up of 16 amino acids. The CDR3 DNA is TGCAGCGTTGAAGATCCGAGGGCGGATACCTACAATGAGCAGTTCTTC. Residues: CSVEDPRADTYNEQFF.

The V and J genes are TRBV5-4 and TRBJ1-5; 11 bases match TRBD1. The germline V gene encodes CDR1 SGHNT and CDR2 YYREEE (reference sequence). This CDR3 has 14 residues. J gave up 8 bases and V 4 bases, and 5 bases lay outside the gene matches. CDR3 in amino acids: CASSRDRGGKPQHF. CDR3 nucleotide sequence: TGTGCCAGCAGCCGGGACAGGGGGGGCAAGCCCCAGCATTTT.

This clone was picked up a small number of times. Other DNA sequences in the sample encode the same CDR3. The genes are TRBV4-2 and TRBJ1-5, with unresolved D. The CDR3 length is 13 residues. The germline V gene encodes CDR1 LGHNA and CDR2 YNFKEQ. V was trimmed by 3 bases and J by 6 bases, leaving 9 bases between them. CDR3 DNA: TGTGCCAGCAGCCAGGACCGGGGTCAGCCCCAGCATTTT. Translating gives CASSQDRGQPQHF.

The chain links TRBV13 to TRBJ2-3; 14 bases are shared with TRBD2. CDR1 PRHDT and CDR2 FYEKMQ come from the germline V gene (reference sequence). V was pared by 5 bases and J by 4 bases, with 5 bases of the junction left unmatched. The CDR3 has 16 residues. Written as DNA, the CDR3 is TGTGCCAGCAGCGCCGGGACTAGCGGGAGATCAGATACGCAGTATTTT. Its protein product is CASSAGTSGRSDTQYF.

As regards this clone: The sample contains more than one DNA sequence encoding this CDR3. The chain joins TRBV2 to TRBJ1-1; D unclear. Deletions cut 9 bases from V and 7 bases from J, with 12 bases between. The CDR3 runs 11 residues. Germline V gives CDR1 SNHLY, CDR2 FYNNEI. CDR3 sequence: CASSRMGEAFF. CDR3 nucleotide sequence: TGTGCCAGTAGTCGTATGGGTGAAGCTTTCTTT.

This sequence joins TRBV28 and TRBJ1-1; possible D gene TRBD1, 5 bases. Trimming removed 2 bases from V and 5 bases from J, with 21 bases in between. CDR1 and CDR2 from the germline V gene are MDHEN and SYDVKM. The CDR3 runs 17 residues. The CDR3 sequence is CASSLGEWGKERTEAFF. DNA of the CDR3: TGTGCCAGCAGTTTAGGGGAGTGGGGGAAGGAGAGAACTGAAGCTTTCTTT.

This chain uses TRBV21-1 with TRBJ2-3; the listed D gene, TRBD2, was not tested against the DNA. TRBV21-1 is flagged as a pseudogene. The CDR3 has 16 residues. This CDR3 is CASSALAGDSTDTQYF. Written as DNA, the CDR3 is TGTGCCAGCAGCGCCCTAGCGGGAGATAGCACAGATACGCAGTATTTT.

As DNA, the CDR3 is TGTGCCAGCAGTTACTCCACCTACAGTGTAACGCAGTATTTT. It translates to CASSYSTYSVTQYF. V usage is TRBV6-5 and J usage is TRBJ2-3; D is undetermined. Trimming pared 0 bases from V and 9 bases from J, leaving 13 bases between. Per germline, CDR1 MNHEY and CDR2 SVGAGI. This CDR3 region has 14 residues.

The chain uses TRBV2 and TRBJ2-7; D might be TRBD1 (6 bases). V gave up 1 base and J gave up 1 base, with 8 bases separating them. CDR1 and CDR2 (germline): SNHLY, FYNNEI. CDR3 length equals 14 residues. The CDR3 DNA follows: TGTGCCAGCAGTGAAGGCAGGGGATCCTACGAGCAGTACTTC. It is translated as CASSEGRGSYEQYF.

This clone turned up a few times. The CDR3 loop reads CASSVDWNSKLFF. CDR3 sequence (DNA): TGTGCCAGCAGCGTAGATTGGAACAGCAAACTGTTTTTT. The J gene is TRBJ1-4, the V gene TRBV9; no clear D gene. The V gene's germline CDR1 is SGDLS and CDR2 YYNGEE. The CDR3 sequence is 13 residues long. The V end was cut by 0 bases, the J end by 11 bases, with 11 bases between.

The gene calls are TRBV2 and TRBJ1-2, with 9 nucleotides matching TRBD1. J gave up 7 bases and V 4 bases, and 13 bases lay outside the gene matches. CDR1 is SNHLY, CDR2 FYNNEI, per germline. This CDR3 comprises 16 residues. The CDR3 nucleotides are TGTGCCAGCAGTGTACCAGGACAGGGGAACATTGGTGGCTACACCTTC. Its translation is CASSVPGQGNIGGYTF.

Regarding this clone: At the DNA level, this CDR3 is encoded by other sequences in the same sample as well. The chain carries TRBV10-2 and TRBJ2-1; D remains ambiguous. Germline assignment: CDR1 WSHSY and CDR2 SAAADI. Trimming took 4 bases from V and 1 from J, leaving 8 bases between them. The CDR3 extends over 14 amino acids. CDR3 DNA: TGCGCCAGCAGTGTGGGCAGTTCCTACAATGAGCAGTTCTTC. It yields the protein CASSVGSSYNEQFF.

This chain's CDR3 is CAWSPRQGLSYEQYF. The CDR3 bases are TGTGCCTGGAGCCCCCGACAGGGCCTCTCCTACGAGCAGTACTTC. This rearrangement joins TRBV30 to TRBJ2-7; 7 bases agree with TRBD1. This CDR3 contains 15 residues. V shed 3 bases, J shed 0 bases, and the junction held 8 bases outside the gene matches. CDR1 and CDR2 (germline): GTSNPN, SVGIG (reference sequence). The full variable domain, rest sourced from reference TRBV30 and TRBJ2-7, is SQTIHQWPATLVQPVGSPLSLECTVEGTSNPNLYWYRQAAGRGLQLLFYSVGIGQISSEVPQNLSASRPQDRQFILSSKKLLLSDSGFYLCAWSPRQGLSYEQYFGPGTRLTVT.

The CDR3 region has the DNA TGTGCCAGCAGCCCCGGTTTTGGGGGGAACACTGAAGCTTTCTTT. Translated: CASSPGFGGNTEAFF. The rearrangement uses TRBV9 and TRBJ1-1; D is possibly TRBD1 (5 bases). The CDR3 sequence is 15 residues long. Per germline, CDR1 SGDLS and CDR2 YYNGEE. V was shortened by 4 bases and J by 1 base, with 14 bases between the two germline ends.

The chain links TRBV28 to TRBJ1-4; perhaps TRBD1 as D (6 bases). The CDR3 extends over 17 amino acids. The V and J ends lost 3 bases and 4 bases respectively, with 18 bases between them. Germline assignment: CDR1 MDHEN and CDR2 SYDVKM. CDR3 in amino acids: CASSFWTEDGDNEKLFF. CDR3 in DNA: TGTGCCAGCAGTTTTTGGACAGAAGACGGGGATAATGAAAAACTGTTTTTT. The complete variable domain, with remaining parts taken from reference TRBV28 and TRBJ1-4, reads DVKVTQSSRYLVKRTGEKVFLECVQDMDHENMFWYRQDPGLGLRLIYFSYDVKMKEKGDIPEGYSVSREKKERFSLILESASTNQTSMYLCASSFWTEDGDNEKLFFGSGTQLSVL.

This clone was seen just once. This chain connects TRBV18 to TRBJ2-4, with D possibly matching TRBD2 (6 bases). This CDR3 is 15 amino acids long. The germline V gene has CDR1 KGHSH and CDR2 LQKENI. Trimming removed 3 bases at V and 0 bases at J, with 9 bases between. As DNA, the CDR3 is TGTGCCAGCTCACCGGGACTGTTAGCCAAAAACATTCAGTACTTC. This encodes CASSPGLLAKNIQYF.

The rearrangement uses TRBV27 and TRBJ2-3; D gene ambiguous. The V end was cut by 7 bases, the J end by 4 bases, with 9 bases between. CDR1 and CDR2 from the germline V gene are MNHEY and SMNVEV (reference sequence). The CDR3 runs to 12 residues. The DNA of the CDR3 is TGTGCCAGCAAGCTGATGCCAGATACGCAGTATTTT. Its protein product is CASKLMPDTQYF.

The chain employs TRBV30 and TRBJ1-2; D gene uncertain. Germline CDR1 and CDR2: GTSNPN and SVGIG (reference sequence). The CDR3 has 12 amino acids. V gave up 7 bases and J gave up 2 bases, with 11 bases separating them. CDR3 sequence (DNA): TGTGCCTTCTCGATAGGGAACTATGGCTACACCTTC. Translating gives CAFSIGNYGYTF.

The chain couples TRBV6-4 to TRBJ2-7, with 7 bases aligning to TRBD1. Germline lookup yields CDR1 MRHNA and CDR2 SNTAGT. The CDR3 is 15 amino acids. V trimming: 6 bases; J trimming: 0 bases; junction bases outside the gene matches: 8. CDR3 amino acids: CASRQPGQTSYEQYF. Written as DNA, the CDR3 is TGTGCCAGCAGACAACCGGGACAGACCTCCTACGAGCAGTACTTC.

The chain has TRBV6-6 and TRBJ2-7; 9 bases agree with TRBD1. The CDR3 contains 14 residues. Germline trimming cut 6 bases from V and 2 bases from J; bases unmatched to any gene: 5. Germline assignment: CDR1 MNHNY and CDR2 SVGAGI (reference sequence). The CDR3 loop reads CASSGTGNTYEQYF. In DNA, the CDR3 is TGTGCCAGCAGCGGGACAGGGAATACCTACGAGCAGTACTTC.

This chain joins TRBV10-3 and TRBJ2-2; weak D call: TRBD1 (5 bases). CDR1 and CDR2 (germline): ENHRY, SYGVKD. V was cut by 4 bases and J by 3 bases, with 15 bases left in between. There are 16 residues in the CDR3. The CDR3 protein is CAISGSDRPYTGELFF. The CDR3 coding sequence is TGTGCCATCAGTGGGTCAGACAGACCTTACACCGGGGAGCTGTTTTTT.

V is TRBV7-2 and J is TRBJ2-1, with 10 bases lining up with TRBD2. Looked up from germline, CDR1 is SGHTA and CDR2 is FQGNSA. CDR3 length: 17 residues. With 4 bases clipped from V and 4 bases from J, the junction kept 10 bases outside the gene matches. The CDR3 region has the DNA TGTGCCAGCAGCTACAGGAGAGCGGGAGGGCCTTACAATGAGCAGTTCTTC. Translated: CASSYRRAGGPYNEQFF.

On this clone: The sample contains more than one DNA sequence encoding this CDR3. V is TRBV28 and J is TRBJ2-1; D gene uncertain. Trimming shortened V by 5 bases and J by 7 bases, and 6 bases separated the two germline ends. Germline V CDR1 and CDR2: MDHEN, SYDVKM. This CDR3 is 11 amino acids long. CDR3 residues: CASSIGNEQFF. CDR3 DNA sequence: TGTGCCAGCAGTATTGGGAATGAGCAGTTCTTC.